One sample yielded the 21 T cell receptor beta chains listed below, sequenced in a study of blood T cell repertoires in COVID-19. Assay: immunoSEQ multiplex PCR; the TCRdb copy retains only in-frame clones and omits some. The data hold 70,000 or so clones, with 60% to 80% observed a single time. The sequenced material came from peripheral blood. The origin of the receptors is a man aged 55-75 years with acute or convalescent COVID-19.

This clone was picked up a small number of times. The chain carries TRBV10-3 and TRBJ1-1; 7 nucleotides line up with TRBD1. In germline, CDR1 is ENHRY, CDR2 SYGVKD. V lost 7 bases and J lost 1; bases outside the gene matches: 9. The CDR3 runs to 15 residues. This CDR3 is CAITGTASGNTEAFF. In nucleotides, the CDR3 is TGTGCCATCACCGGGACAGCCAGTGGGAACACTGAAGCTTTCTTT.

The J gene is TRBJ1-2, the V gene TRBV19; TRBD1 matches 7 bases. The trim removed 5 bases at V and 4 bases at J, leaving 13 bases unmatched. Germline CDR1 LNHDA, CDR2 SQIVND (reference sequence). CDR3 length: 16 amino acids. CDR3 DNA sequence: TGTGCCAGTAGTTCCTCCGACAGGGTGAGAGTCTATGGCTACACCTTC. Translation: CASSSSDRVRVYGYTF.

This chain uses TRBV5-1 with TRBJ1-5; tentative D call: TRBD1 (5 bases). The length of the CDR3 is 15 residues. Germline loops: CDR1 SGHRS, CDR2 YFSETQ. V dropped 0 bases and J dropped 4 bases, with 11 bases sitting between them. The DNA of the CDR3 is TGCGCCAGCAGCTTGGTCGGGGGAGAAAATCAGCCCCAGCATTTT. Translating it yields CASSLVGGENQPQHF.

Points on this clone: Other DNA sequences in the sample encode the same CDR3. This chain connects TRBV4-3 to TRBJ1-5; TRBD1 aligns across 8 bases. This CDR3 has 15 residues. V trimming: 0 bases; J trimming: 4 bases; junction bases outside the gene matches: 2. Germline CDR1 reads LGHNA; CDR2 reads YSLEER. CDR3 loop: CASSQDGQGNQPQHF. The CDR3 region has the DNA TGCGCCAGCAGCCAAGACGGACAGGGAAATCAGCCCCAGCATTTT.

The V call is TRBV4-1, the J call TRBJ1-4, with D hard to call. The ends were cut back, 6 bases at V and 10 bases at J, with 12 bases in the middle. Germline V lookup: CDR1 MGHRA, CDR2 YSYEKL. The CDR3 covers 12 residues. The CDR3 DNA sequence: TGCGCCAGCAGAAACCTTGGGAGAAAACTGTTTTTT. It yields the protein CASRNLGRKLFF.

This rearrangement joins TRBV3-1 (or the pseudogene TRBV3-2) to TRBJ1-4; TRBD1 aligns across 9 bases. The germline gives CDR1 LGHDT, CDR2 YNNKEL (reference sequence). There are 15 residues in the CDR3. The J segment lost 6 bases and the V segment lost 5 bases, leaving 7 bases of the junction unmatched. The CDR3 reads CASSETGGLHEKLFF. The CDR3, as DNA: TGTGCCAGCAGCGAAACAGGGGGCCTTCATGAAAAACTGTTTTTT.

V usage is TRBV30 and J usage is TRBJ1-2; a possible D gene is TRBD1 (5 bases). The V gene lost 0 bases and the J gene lost 8 bases, with 16 bases spanning the gap. Germline V gives CDR1 GTSNPN, CDR2 SVGIG (reference sequence). This CDR3 comprises 14 residues. The CDR3 sequence is CAWSVLGGARGYTF. CDR3 bases: TGTGCCTGGAGTGTACTAGGAGGGGCGAGGGGCTACACCTTC.

The rearrangement joins TRBV20-1 to TRBJ1-2; no clear D. Germline loops: CDR1 DFQATT, CDR2 SNEGSKA (reference sequence). This CDR3 contains 11 residues. V gave up 6 bases and J gave up 0 bases, with 5 bases separating them. The CDR3 DNA reads TGCAGTGCCTATACTAACTATGGCTACACCTTC. Its protein product is CSAYTNYGYTF.

The chain carries TRBV27 and TRBJ1-3; maybe TRBD1 (6 bases). Per the germline V gene, CDR1 is MNHEY and CDR2 is SMNVEV (reference sequence). Trimming cost V 0 bases and J 4 bases, with 13 bases left between them. The CDR3 has 16 amino acids. CDR3 region: CASSLSSSGVGNTIYF. CDR3 nucleotide sequence: TGTGCCAGCAGTTTATCATCGTCAGGGGTCGGAAACACCATATATTTT.

V gene TRBV29-1 combines with J gene TRBJ2-7; 7 bases are a match to TRBD2. The CDR3 spans 18 residues. The V segment lost 0 bases and the J segment 1 base; nucleotides outside the gene matches: 15. Germline-derived CDR1 and CDR2 are SQVTM and ANQGSEA. The chain's CDR3 is CSVEEPGPGGRESYEQYF. Here the CDR3 DNA reads TGCAGCGTTGAAGAACCGGGACCCGGGGGGAGGGAATCCTACGAGCAGTACTTC.

V gene TRBV24-1 combines with J gene TRBJ1-2; D remains ambiguous. V lost 3 bases to trimming and J lost 4 bases, with 5 bases between them. Germline CDR1 reads KGHDR; CDR2 reads SFDVKD. This CDR3 has 12 amino acids. The CDR3 reads CATSDDTYGYTF. The CDR3, as DNA: TGTGCCACCAGTGATGACACCTATGGCTACACCTTC.

The chain recombines TRBV3-1 (or the pseudogene TRBV3-2) with TRBJ1-6, with D perhaps matching TRBD1 (6 bases). CDR3 length: 14 residues. Germline V gene sequence: CDR1 LGHDT, CDR2 YNNKEL (reference sequence). The ends were cut back, 4 bases at V and 14 bases at J, with 18 bases in the middle. CDR3 bases: TGTGCCAGCAGCCTCCAACGACAGGCATTGGCCCTCCACTTT. This sequence encodes CASSLQRQALALHF.

This chain connects TRBV6-4 to TRBJ2-2; 9 bases are a match to TRBD2. The germline gives CDR1 MRHNA, CDR2 SNTAGT. Germline trimming cut 3 bases from V and 4 bases from J; bases unmatched to any gene: 0. The length of the CDR3 is 14 residues. CDR3: CASSERGGTGELFF. CDR3 sequence (DNA): TGTGCCAGCAGTGAGCGGGGGGGCACCGGGGAGCTGTTTTTT.

The gene calls are TRBV4-1 and TRBJ1-5; D perhaps matches TRBD1 (6 bases). The V end was cut by 5 bases, the J end by 3 bases, with 14 bases between. The CDR3 length is 15 residues. Germline CDR1 and CDR2: MGHRA and YSYEKL. The CDR3 reads CASSTGPENNQPQHF. The CDR3 DNA reads TGCGCCAGCAGCACAGGGCCTGAGAACAATCAGCCCCAGCATTTT.

The chain carries TRBV24-1 and TRBJ2-5; 9 bases are shared with TRBD1. Unmatched junction bases numbered 6, after V lost 3 bases and J lost 2 bases. The CDR3 totals 16 residues. Germline lookup yields CDR1 KGHDR and CDR2 SFDVKD. CDR3 DNA: TGTGCCACCAGTGATGGGGGGACAGGGAATCAAGAGACCCAGTACTTC. Translated, it gives CATSDGGTGNQETQYF.

The gene calls are TRBV4-1 and TRBJ2-7; D gene unclear. Between the trimmed V and J ends, which lost 1 base and 0 bases, there was a span of 16 bases. Germline CDR1 MGHRA, CDR2 YSYEKL. This CDR3 has 17 amino acids. The CDR3 DNA reads as TGCGCCAGCAGCCAAGGTGTATGGGCAGTAAGCTCCTACGAGCAGTACTTC. This codes for CASSQGVWAVSSYEQYF.

The chain links TRBV4-3 to TRBJ1-2; D possibly corresponds to TRBD1 (6 bases). Per germline, CDR1 LGHNA and CDR2 YSLEER. The V gene lost 4 bases and the J gene lost 1 base, with 13 bases spanning the gap. The CDR3 totals 15 residues. The CDR3: CASSLRGRGNYGYTF. The CDR3 bases are TGCGCCAGCAGCCTAAGGGGCAGGGGTAACTATGGCTACACCTTC.

The V and J genes are TRBV9 and TRBJ2-7; 9 bases are shared with TRBD2. The V gene's germline CDR1 is SGDLS and CDR2 YYNGEE. This CDR3 has 15 residues. V shed 0 bases, J shed 2 bases, and the junction held 3 bases outside the gene matches. The CDR3 is CASSVEGGGAYEQYF. Here the CDR3 DNA reads TGTGCCAGCAGCGTAGAAGGCGGGGGGGCCTACGAGCAGTACTTC.

This clone was counted only a few times. The rearrangement uses TRBV7-3 and TRBJ1-6; weak D call: TRBD1 (5 bases). Looked up from germline, CDR1 is SGHTA and CDR2 is FQGTGA. This CDR3 region has 15 residues. V lost 0 bases and J 9 bases, leaving 12 bases between the germline ends. The CDR3 reads CASSLTSGGSSPLHF. Here the CDR3 DNA reads TGTGCCAGCAGCTTAACTAGCGGGGGAAGTTCACCCCTCCACTTT.

This chain links TRBV24-1 with TRBJ1-2, with 9 bases identical to TRBD1. Germline V gives CDR1 KGHDR, CDR2 SFDVKD. After removal of 4 bases from V and 6 bases from J, the junction contained 5 bases not matched to a gene. CDR3 size: 14 residues. CDR3 protein: CATSDYGQGNGYTF. The CDR3 region has the DNA TGTGCCACCAGTGACTACGGACAGGGGAATGGCTACACCTTC.

The chain recombines TRBV11-2 with TRBJ1-2; D is possibly TRBD1 (5 bases). V lost 4 bases and J 4 bases, leaving 19 bases between the germline ends. The CDR3 covers 16 residues. From germline, CDR1 is SGHAT and CDR2 FQNNGV. The CDR3 spells CASSYNTGTGIYGYTF. The CDR3 DNA reads as TGTGCCAGCAGCTACAACACCGGTACAGGTATCTATGGCTACACCTTC.